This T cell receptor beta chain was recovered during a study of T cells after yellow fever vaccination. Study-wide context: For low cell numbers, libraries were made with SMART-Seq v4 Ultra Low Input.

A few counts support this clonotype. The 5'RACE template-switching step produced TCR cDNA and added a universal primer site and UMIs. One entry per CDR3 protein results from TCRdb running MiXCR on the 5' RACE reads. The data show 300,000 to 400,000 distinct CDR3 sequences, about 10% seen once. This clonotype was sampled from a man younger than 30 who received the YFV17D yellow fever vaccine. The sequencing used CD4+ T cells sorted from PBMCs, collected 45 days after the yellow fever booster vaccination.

CDR3: CASSQSLGRLTNYGYTF. CDR3 DNA sequence: TGTGCCAGCAGTCAGTCTTTGGGACGGCTTACTAACTATGGCTACACCTTC. The rearrangement uses TRBV12-3 or TRBV12-4 and TRBJ1-2, with a weak D call TRBD1 (5 bases). Trimming took 5 bases from V and 0 from J, leaving 19 bases between them. The CDR3 runs 17 residues.